The 32 T cell receptor beta chains below all came from one sample that was sequenced in a study of beta chain features in type 1 diabetes. Regarding the study as a whole: In all four CD4+ subsets, TCRB CDR3 length was significantly, moderately reduced in type 1 diabetes.

TCRB transcripts that were expressed got sequenced, as all of the isolated RNA had been reverse transcribed. Generated by immunoSEQ multiplex PCR, the TCRdb table keeps only in-frame clones and is missing some. The sample carries approximately 170,000 clones, approximately 7.9% recorded once. These TCRs' antigens remain unknown. The sequencing input was central memory CD4+ T cells from blood. These TCRs come from a young man with type 1 diabetes.

The chain links TRBV28 to TRBJ1-2, with D perhaps matching TRBD1 (6 bases). This CDR3 has 15 amino acids. From germline, CDR1 is MDHEN and CDR2 SYDVKM. Trimming pared 8 bases from V and 0 bases from J, leaving 16 bases between. The CDR3 sequence: CASRRGAGTNYGYTF. The DNA for the CDR3 is TGTGCCAGCCGCCGGGGGGCAGGTACTAACTATGGCTACACCTTC.

This clone was picked up a small number of times. The sample holds other DNA sequences that translate to the same CDR3. The chain recombines TRBV19 with TRBJ2-5; the D gene is possibly TRBD2 (6 bases). The CDR3 is made up of 13 amino acids. Germline V gene sequence: CDR1 LNHDA, CDR2 SQIVND (reference sequence). With 1 base removed from V and 5 bases from J, the gap between germline ends came to 8 bases. DNA of the CDR3: TGTGCCAGTAGTATAGGCGGGGTGGAGACCCAGTACTTC. This gives the protein CASSIGGVETQYF.

This clone was detected only a few times. The gene calls are TRBV11-2 and TRBJ2-1; D is unclear. The CDR3 extends over 14 amino acids. V dropped 0 bases and J dropped 10 bases, with 13 bases sitting between them. CDR1 SGHAT and CDR2 FQNNGV come from the germline V gene. The CDR3 is CASSLDRGLREQFF. The CDR3 DNA reads as TGTGCCAGCAGCTTAGATCGCGGCCTTCGAGAGCAGTTCTTC.

The J gene is TRBJ1-2, the V gene TRBV5-1; 7 nucleotides match TRBD1. V lost 4 bases and J lost 4; bases outside the gene matches: 7. Germline V gives CDR1 SGHRS, CDR2 YFSETQ. The CDR3 is made up of 14 amino acids. CDR3 residues: CASSPKQGSYGYTF. CDR3 nucleotides: TGCGCCAGCAGCCCAAAACAGGGGTCCTATGGCTACACCTTC.

The chain employs TRBV5-4 and TRBJ2-5; 7 bases match TRBD2. The CDR3 extends over 16 amino acids. Germline-derived CDR1 and CDR2 are SGHNT and YYREEE (reference sequence). Trimming took 3 bases from V and 4 from J; bases not matched to a gene: 12. In DNA, the CDR3 is TGTGCCAGCAGCTCGGATCAGGGAGGCGGGGGAGAGACCCAGTACTTC. Amino acids: CASSSDQGGGGETQYF.

The chain is built from TRBV5-1 and TRBJ2-1; TRBD2 matches 7 bases. The CDR3 runs 13 residues. CDR1 is SGHRS, CDR2 YFSETQ, per germline. V shed 3 bases, J shed 10 bases, and the junction held 7 bases outside the gene matches. This chain's CDR3 is CASSSPRLAEQFF. The CDR3 nucleotides are TGCGCCAGCAGCTCCCCCCGACTAGCCGAGCAGTTCTTC.

The table lists this clone with a few counts. CDR3 sequence reads: CASRDRANTGELFF. The CDR3 nucleotides read TGTGCCAGCAGGGACAGGGCGAACACCGGGGAGCTGTTTTTT. The rearrangement links TRBV6-6 to TRBJ2-2; 8 nucleotides line up with TRBD1. CDR1 is MNHNY, CDR2 SVGAGI, per germline (reference sequence). The junction had 0 bases not matched to a gene; V was cut back by 6 bases and J by 0 bases. The CDR3 has 14 amino acids.

J is TRBJ2-5 and V is TRBV9, with a possible D match to TRBD2 (6 bases). The CDR3 contains 13 residues. Germline assignment: CDR1 SGDLS and CDR2 YYNGEE. Trimming removed 4 bases at V and 4 bases at J, with 11 bases between. This CDR3 reads CASSSRRGETQYF. In DNA form, the CDR3 reads TGTGCCAGCAGCTCCCGGCGGGGAGAGACCCAGTACTTC.

The sample holds a few counts of this clone. The CDR3 loop is CATSRGGDRGWAGQPQHF. Here the CDR3 DNA reads TGTGCCACCAGCAGAGGAGGGGACAGGGGATGGGCCGGTCAGCCCCAGCATTTT. The V and J genes are TRBV15 and TRBJ1-5; 10 bases agree with TRBD1. Germline V gene lookup returns CDR1 LNHNV and CDR2 YYDKDF (reference sequence). The length of the CDR3 is 18 residues. J gave up 6 bases and V 1 base, and 12 bases lay outside the gene matches.

There are a few counts of this clone. The V gene is TRBV9, the J gene TRBJ2-1; 9 nucleotides agree with TRBD2. Trimming took 2 bases from V and 4 from J; bases not matched to a gene: 7. Germline values: CDR1 SGDLS, CDR2 YYNGEE. The CDR3 is 16 amino acids. CDR3 region: CASSVISGLAYNEQFF. For the CDR3, the DNA is TGTGCCAGCAGCGTGATATCGGGACTAGCTTACAATGAGCAGTTCTTC.

This clone has a handful of counts. J is TRBJ2-1 and V is TRBV5-1, with 10 bases identical to TRBD2. From germline, CDR1 is SGHRS and CDR2 YFSETQ. This CDR3 has 17 residues. Germline trimming cut 3 bases from V and 5 bases from J; bases unmatched to any gene: 11. Written as DNA, the CDR3 is TGCGCCAGCAGCTCGTACCTAGCGGGAGCCTGGGACAATGAGCAGTTCTTC. Its protein is CASSSYLAGAWDNEQFF.

This chain links TRBV4-3 with TRBJ2-2; 10 bases line up with TRBD1. This CDR3 region has 16 residues. Germline V gene data show CDR1 as LGHNA and CDR2 as YSLEER. Trimming at V came to 3 bases and at J to 6 bases, leaving 7 bases not matched to a gene. The CDR3 loop is CASSHRGDRGAGELFF. The CDR3 DNA sequence: TGCGCCAGCAGCCACCGGGGGGACAGGGGTGCCGGGGAGCTGTTTTTT.

At least ten counts were recorded for this clone. This chain links TRBV18 with TRBJ2-1, with no clear D. Germline-derived CDR1 and CDR2 are KGHSH and LQKENI. The CDR3 is 14 amino acids. V was clipped by 3 bases and J by 4 bases, with 10 bases between them. The CDR3 coding sequence is TGTGCCAGCTCACCCAGACAATCTTACAATGAGCAGTTCTTC. Residues: CASSPRQSYNEQFF.

This clone was detected only a few times. This chain connects TRBV5-1 to TRBJ2-5, with D perhaps matching TRBD2 (5 bases). This CDR3 has 14 residues. Germline lookup yields CDR1 SGHRS and CDR2 YFSETQ. Between the trimmed V and J ends, which lost 0 bases and 2 bases, there was a span of 8 bases. This chain's CDR3 is CASSLGRAQETQYF. CDR3 nucleotide sequence: TGCGCCAGCAGCTTGGGGCGGGCTCAAGAGACCCAGTACTTC.

This clone was detected a few times. The CDR3 spells CASSVPTGAKNIQYF. In DNA, the CDR3 is TGTGCCAGCAGCGTTCCGACAGGGGCGAAAAACATTCAGTACTTC. The chain joins TRBV6-6 to TRBJ2-4, with 8 bases aligning to TRBD1. The CDR3 consists of 15 residues. Germline values: CDR1 MNHNY, CDR2 SVGAGI (reference sequence). Trimming removed 6 bases from V and 4 bases from J; junction bases left unmatched: 8.

This clone was observed a handful of times. J is TRBJ2-5 and V is TRBV28; D is perhaps TRBD1 (6 bases). Germline CDR1 reads MDHEN; CDR2 reads SYDVKM. Trimming pared 3 bases from V and 5 bases from J, leaving 10 bases between. The CDR3 spans 13 residues. CDR3 sequence: CASSFRGAETQYF. CDR3 coding DNA: TGTGCCAGCAGTTTCAGGGGCGCGGAGACCCAGTACTTC.

V usage is TRBV18 and J usage is TRBJ2-5; 9 bases fit TRBD2. Germline CDR1 KGHSH, CDR2 LQKENI. After removal of 6 bases from V and 5 bases from J, the junction contained 7 bases not matched to a gene. The CDR3 totals 14 residues. The CDR3 region is CASSELAGSETQYF. CDR3 DNA sequence: TGTGCCAGCTCCGAGCTAGCGGGAAGCGAGACCCAGTACTTC.

The chain recombines TRBV6-5 with TRBJ1-5; possibly TRBD1 for D (5 bases). Trimming shortened V by 5 bases and J by 8 bases, and 10 bases separated the two germline ends. This CDR3 comprises 12 residues. Germline CDR1 and CDR2: MNHEY and SVGAGI. The CDR3 DNA follows: TGTGCCAGCAGTACAGGAAAGGAGCCCCAGCATTTT. Protein: CASSTGKEPQHF.

This clone was counted a few times. The J gene is TRBJ2-5, the V gene TRBV5-1, with a weak D call TRBD2 (6 bases). V lost 4 bases to trimming and J lost 5 bases, with 21 bases between them. The CDR3 runs to 16 residues. Germline V gene sequence: CDR1 SGHRS, CDR2 YFSETQ. The CDR3 sequence: CASSGLPSGDGETQYF. The CDR3 DNA follows: TGCGCCAGCAGCGGGCTCCCGTCGGGGGATGGGGAGACCCAGTACTTC.

This clone appeared a few times. This chain links TRBV5-4 with TRBJ1-5; perhaps TRBD1 as D (6 bases). Germline V gene sequence: CDR1 SGHNT, CDR2 YYREEE (reference sequence). Trimming left V 4 bases short and J 8 bases short, with 19 bases between. This CDR3 is 15 amino acids long. Written as DNA, the CDR3 is TGTGCCAGCAGCCGTGGGGGGGGCAGTGAAGAGCCCCAGCATTTT. Translated, it gives CASSRGGGSEEPQHF.

The chain has TRBV6-5 and TRBJ1-2; possible D gene TRBD1, 6 bases. Trimming removed 4 bases from V and 8 bases from J, with 14 bases in between. This CDR3 comprises 13 residues. Looked up from germline, CDR1 is MNHEY and CDR2 is SVGAGI. CDR3 in DNA: TGTGCCAGCAGTTCTACAGGGTCCGCCGGCTACACCTTC. It encodes CASSSTGSAGYTF.

The V call is TRBV5-8, the J call TRBJ1-1; 7 nucleotides agree with TRBD1. Trimming removed 6 bases from V and 3 bases from J; junction bases left unmatched: 11. CDR3 size: 15 residues. Germline values: CDR1 SGHTS, CDR2 YDEGEE. The CDR3 is CASTPPDRIDTEAFF. DNA for the CDR3: TGTGCCAGCACTCCACCGGACAGGATAGACACTGAAGCTTTCTTT.

The J gene is TRBJ1-2, the V gene TRBV9; D ambiguous. The ends were cut back, 2 bases at V and 4 bases at J, with 12 bases in the middle. CDR1 SGDLS and CDR2 YYNGEE come from the germline V gene. The CDR3 has 14 residues. CDR3 in amino acids: CASSVRSEGYGYTF. For the CDR3, the DNA is TGTGCCAGCAGCGTTAGGTCGGAGGGCTATGGCTACACCTTC. The full variable domain, with the rest looked up from reference TRBV9 and TRBJ1-2, is DSGVTQTPKHLITATGQRVTLRCSPRSGDLSVYWYQQSLDQGLQFLIQYYNGEERAKGNILERFSAQQFPDLHSELNLSSLELGDSALYFCASSVRSEGYGYTFGSGTRLTVV.

This clone was recorded a few times. This chain links TRBV29-1 with TRBJ2-1; 11 positions agree with TRBD2. CDR1 and CDR2 (germline): SQVTM, ANQGSEA. The CDR3 runs 13 residues. V dropped 7 bases and J dropped 5; count of bases not matched to a gene: 4. In DNA form, the CDR3 reads TGCAGCGGGCTAGCGGGGGGACACAATGAGCAGTTCTTC. It translates to CSGLAGGHNEQFF.

The V call is TRBV7-2, the J call TRBJ2-1; possible D gene TRBD1, 6 bases. The germline V gene encodes CDR1 SGHTA and CDR2 FQGNSA. There are 14 residues in the CDR3. V lost 3 bases and J 3 bases, leaving 9 bases between the germline ends. For the CDR3, the DNA is TGTGCCAGCAGCTTCGACAGGAGCTACAATGAGCAGTTCTTC. This codes for CASSFDRSYNEQFF.

The chain employs TRBV18 and TRBJ1-2; TRBD1 matches 7 bases. The ends lost 1 base at V and 3 bases at J; junction bases unmatched: 5. This CDR3 spans 15 amino acids. Germline V gene lookup returns CDR1 KGHSH and CDR2 LQKENI. The CDR3 reads CASSPRDSRYYGYTF. As DNA, the CDR3 is TGTGCCAGCTCACCACGGGACAGCCGGTACTATGGCTACACCTTC. The full variable domain, completed using reference TRBV18 and TRBJ1-2, is NAGVMQNPRHLVRRRGQEARLRCSPMKGHSHVYWYRQLPEEGLKFMVYLQKENIIDESGMPKERFSAEFPKEGPSILRIQQVVRGDSAAYFCASSPRDSRYYGYTFGSGTRLTVV.

This clone has only a few counts. Other DNA sequences in the same sample also yield this CDR3. The chain employs TRBV7-2 and TRBJ2-7; tentatively, D is TRBD1 (6 bases). The CDR3 is 14 residues long. Germline values: CDR1 SGHTA, CDR2 FQGNSA. Trimming shortened V by 2 bases and J by 4 bases, and 12 bases separated the two germline ends. In DNA form, the CDR3 reads TGTGCCAGCAGCTTAAGGCAGGGGTGGTACGAGCAGTACTTC. Residues: CASSLRQGWYEQYF.

The chain couples TRBV19 to TRBJ2-1, with TRBD2 identical over 10 bases. The germline V gene has CDR1 LNHDA and CDR2 SQIVND (reference sequence). The length of the CDR3 is 17 residues. V lost 2 bases, J lost 0 bases, and 4 bases stayed unmatched. This CDR3 is CASSILAGGPSYNEQFF. CDR3 nucleotides: TGTGCCAGTAGTATATTAGCGGGAGGCCCCTCCTACAATGAGCAGTTCTTC.

This clone was seen a few times. The J gene is TRBJ1-4, the V gene TRBV18; weak D call: TRBD1 (6 bases). The CDR3 contains 16 residues. Germline values: CDR1 KGHSH, CDR2 LQKENI. Trimming removed 3 bases at V and 0 bases at J, with 11 bases between. The CDR3 DNA is TGTGCCAGCTCACCCTCTGGACAGTCAACTAATGAAAAACTGTTTTTT. It is translated as CASSPSGQSTNEKLFF.

The chain couples TRBV5-1 to TRBJ2-1; TRBD2 matches at 8 bases. The V segment lost 2 bases and the J segment 7 bases; nucleotides outside the gene matches: 8. The CDR3 runs to 15 residues. From germline, CDR1 is SGHRS and CDR2 YFSETQ. CDR3 bases: TGCGCCAGCAGCTTAGCACCCGGGGGGGAGAATGAGCAGTTCTTC. This codes for CASSLAPGGENEQFF.

The V gene is TRBV5-1, the J gene TRBJ2-2; tentative D call: TRBD2 (5 bases). This CDR3 region has 15 residues. Trimming left V 2 bases short and J 7 bases short, with 15 bases between. The germline V gene encodes CDR1 SGHRS and CDR2 YFSETQ. The chain's CDR3 is CASSFEGTHFGELFF. CDR3 in DNA: TGCGCCAGCAGCTTTGAGGGAACCCACTTCGGGGAGCTGTTTTTT.

V and J are TRBV5-1 and TRBJ2-5; 8 bases are a match to TRBD2. CDR1 and CDR2 from the germline V gene are SGHRS and YFSETQ. The CDR3 is 16 amino acids. Trimming took 0 bases from V and 3 from J; bases not matched to a gene: 7. The CDR3 sequence is CASSLEPSGWKETQYF. CDR3 bases: TGCGCCAGCAGCTTGGAGCCTAGCGGGTGGAAAGAGACCCAGTACTTC.